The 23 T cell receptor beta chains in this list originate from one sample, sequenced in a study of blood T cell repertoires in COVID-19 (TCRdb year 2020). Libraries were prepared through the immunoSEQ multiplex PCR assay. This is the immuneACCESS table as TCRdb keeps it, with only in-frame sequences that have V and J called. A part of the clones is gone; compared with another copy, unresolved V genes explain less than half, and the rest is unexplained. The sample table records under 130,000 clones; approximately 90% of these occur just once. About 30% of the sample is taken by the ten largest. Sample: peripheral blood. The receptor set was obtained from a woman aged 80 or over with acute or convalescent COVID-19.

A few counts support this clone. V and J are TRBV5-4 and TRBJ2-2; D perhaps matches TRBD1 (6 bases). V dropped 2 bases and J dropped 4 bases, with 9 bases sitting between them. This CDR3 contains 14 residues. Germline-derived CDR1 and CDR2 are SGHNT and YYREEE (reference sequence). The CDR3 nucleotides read TGTGCCAGCAGCTTAGGACAGAGCACCGGGGAGCTGTTTTTT. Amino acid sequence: CASSLGQSTGELFF.

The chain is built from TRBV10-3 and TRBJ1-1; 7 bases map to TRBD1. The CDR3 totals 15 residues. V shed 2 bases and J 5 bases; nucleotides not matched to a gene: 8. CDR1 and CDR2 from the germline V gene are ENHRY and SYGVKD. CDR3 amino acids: CAISELTGLETEAFF. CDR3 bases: TGTGCCATCAGTGAGCTGACAGGGTTAGAGACTGAAGCTTTCTTT.

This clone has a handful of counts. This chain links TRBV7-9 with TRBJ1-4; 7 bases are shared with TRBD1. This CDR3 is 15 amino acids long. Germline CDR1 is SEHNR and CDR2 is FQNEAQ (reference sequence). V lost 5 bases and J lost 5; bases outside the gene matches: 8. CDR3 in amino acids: CASSRGQGGNEKLFF. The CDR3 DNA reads TGTGCCAGCAGCCGGGGGCAGGGGGGAAATGAAAAACTGTTTTTT. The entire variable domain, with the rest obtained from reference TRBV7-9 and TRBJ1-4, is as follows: DTGVSQNPRHKITKRGQNVTFRCDPISEHNRLYWYRQTLGQGPEFLTYFQNEAQLEKSRLLSDRFSAERPKGSFSTLEIQRTEQGDSAMYLCASSRGQGGNEKLFFGSGTQLSVL.

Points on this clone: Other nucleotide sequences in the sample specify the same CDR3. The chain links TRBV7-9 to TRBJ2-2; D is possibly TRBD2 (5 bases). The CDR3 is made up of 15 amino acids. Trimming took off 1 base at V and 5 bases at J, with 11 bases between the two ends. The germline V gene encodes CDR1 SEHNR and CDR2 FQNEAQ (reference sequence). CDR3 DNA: TGTGCCAGCAGCTTAGTCGCGGGTGGAACCGGGGAGCTGTTTTTT. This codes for CASSLVAGGTGELFF.

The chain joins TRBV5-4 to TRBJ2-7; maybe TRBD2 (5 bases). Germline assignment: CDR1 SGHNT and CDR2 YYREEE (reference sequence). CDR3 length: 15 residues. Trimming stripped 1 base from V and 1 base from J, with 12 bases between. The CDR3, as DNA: TGTGCCAGCAGCTTGAGTGTAGCGCCTTCCTACGAGCAGTACTTC. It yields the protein CASSLSVAPSYEQYF.

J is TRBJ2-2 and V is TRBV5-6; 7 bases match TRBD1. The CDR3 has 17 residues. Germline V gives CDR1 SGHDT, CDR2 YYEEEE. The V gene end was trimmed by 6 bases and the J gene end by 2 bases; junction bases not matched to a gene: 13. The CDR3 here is CASNLGAGTVNTGELFF. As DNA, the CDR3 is TGTGCCAGCAACCTCGGCGCTGGGACAGTCAACACCGGGGAGCTGTTTTTT.

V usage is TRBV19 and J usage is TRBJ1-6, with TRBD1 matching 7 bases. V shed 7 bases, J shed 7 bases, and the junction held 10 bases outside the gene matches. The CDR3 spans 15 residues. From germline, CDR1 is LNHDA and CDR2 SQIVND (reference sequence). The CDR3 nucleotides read TGTGCCAGTACCCCAGAACAGGGGAACAATTCACCCCTCCACTTT. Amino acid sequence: CASTPEQGNNSPLHF.

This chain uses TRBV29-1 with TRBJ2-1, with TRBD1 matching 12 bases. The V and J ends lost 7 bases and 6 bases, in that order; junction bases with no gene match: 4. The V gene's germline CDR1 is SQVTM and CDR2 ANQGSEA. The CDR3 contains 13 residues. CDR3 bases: TGCAGCGGGGACAGGGGGCTCGGCAATGAGCAGTTCTTC. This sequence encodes CSGDRGLGNEQFF.

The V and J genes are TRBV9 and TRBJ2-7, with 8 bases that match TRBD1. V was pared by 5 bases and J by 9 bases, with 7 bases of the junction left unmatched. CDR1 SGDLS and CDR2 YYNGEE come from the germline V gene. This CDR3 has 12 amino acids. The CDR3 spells CASRKPTGAQYF. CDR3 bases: TGTGCCAGCAGGAAACCGACAGGGGCGCAGTACTTC.

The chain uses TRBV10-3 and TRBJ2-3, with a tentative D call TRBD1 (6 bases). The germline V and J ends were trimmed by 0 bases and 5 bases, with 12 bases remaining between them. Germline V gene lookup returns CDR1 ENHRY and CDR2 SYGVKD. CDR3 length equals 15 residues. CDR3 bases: TGTGCCATCAGTGAGTCTTCAGGGGCTAAAGATACGCAGTATTTT. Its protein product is CAISESSGAKDTQYF.

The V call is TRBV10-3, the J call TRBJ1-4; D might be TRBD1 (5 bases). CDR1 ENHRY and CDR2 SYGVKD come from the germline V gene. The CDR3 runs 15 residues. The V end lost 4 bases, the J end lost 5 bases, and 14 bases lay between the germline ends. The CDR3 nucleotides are TGTGCCATCAGTGTTGTGGCAGGGAAGAATGAAAAACTGTTTTTT. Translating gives CAISVVAGKNEKLFF.

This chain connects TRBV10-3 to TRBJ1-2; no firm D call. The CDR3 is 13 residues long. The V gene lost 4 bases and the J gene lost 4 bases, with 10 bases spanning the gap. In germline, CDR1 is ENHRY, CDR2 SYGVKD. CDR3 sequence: CAISAEGIYGYTF. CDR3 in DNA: TGTGCCATCAGTGCGGAGGGTATCTATGGCTACACCTTC.

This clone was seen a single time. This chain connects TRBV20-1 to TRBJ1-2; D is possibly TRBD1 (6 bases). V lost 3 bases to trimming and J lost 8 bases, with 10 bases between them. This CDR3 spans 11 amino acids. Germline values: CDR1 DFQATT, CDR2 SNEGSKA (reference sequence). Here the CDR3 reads CSARGTLGYTF. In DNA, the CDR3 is TGCAGTGCTAGGGGGACACTGGGCTACACCTTC.

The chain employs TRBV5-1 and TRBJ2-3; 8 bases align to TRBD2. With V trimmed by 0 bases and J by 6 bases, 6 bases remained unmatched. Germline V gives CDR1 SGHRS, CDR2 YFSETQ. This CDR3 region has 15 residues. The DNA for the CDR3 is TGCGCCAGCAGCTTGGGACTAGCGCGGGGGGATACGCAGTATTTT. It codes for CASSLGLARGDTQYF.

The CDR3 sequence is CASSLVGQANYGYTF. The CDR3 nucleotides are TGTGCCAGCAGCTTGGTCGGACAAGCTAACTATGGCTACACCTTC. The rearrangement links TRBV7-2 to TRBJ1-2, with a weak D call TRBD1 (5 bases). Germline CDR1 SGHTA, CDR2 FQGNSA. CDR3 length: 15 amino acids. V was cut by 3 bases and J by 0 bases, with 11 bases left in between.

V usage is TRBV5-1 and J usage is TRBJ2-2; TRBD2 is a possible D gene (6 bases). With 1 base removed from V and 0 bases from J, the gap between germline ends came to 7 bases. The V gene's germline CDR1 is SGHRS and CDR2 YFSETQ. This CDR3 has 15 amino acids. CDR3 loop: CASSLRLANTGELFF. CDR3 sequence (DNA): TGCGCCAGCAGCTTGAGACTAGCGAACACCGGGGAGCTGTTTTTT.

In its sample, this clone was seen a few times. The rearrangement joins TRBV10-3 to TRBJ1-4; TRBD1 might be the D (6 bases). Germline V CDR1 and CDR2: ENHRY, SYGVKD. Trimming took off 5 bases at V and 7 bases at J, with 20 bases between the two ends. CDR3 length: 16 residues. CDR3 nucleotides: TGTGCCATCAGTCCTGACAGGTTCTCCAGTATTGAAAAACTGTTTTTT. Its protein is CAISPDRFSSIEKLFF.

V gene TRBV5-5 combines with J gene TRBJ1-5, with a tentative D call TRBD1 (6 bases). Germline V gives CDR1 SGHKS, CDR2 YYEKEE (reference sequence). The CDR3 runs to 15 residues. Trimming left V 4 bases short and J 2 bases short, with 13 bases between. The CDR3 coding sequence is TGTGCCAGCAGCGACGTGGGGGCAGGCAATCAGCCCCAGCATTTT. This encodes CASSDVGAGNQPQHF. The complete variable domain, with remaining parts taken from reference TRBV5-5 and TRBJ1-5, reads DAGVTQSPTHLIKTRGQQVTLRCSPISGHKSVSWYQQVLGQGPQFIFQYYEKEERGRGNFPDRFSARQFPNYSSELNVNALLLGDSALYLCASSDVGAGNQPQHFGDGTRLSIL.

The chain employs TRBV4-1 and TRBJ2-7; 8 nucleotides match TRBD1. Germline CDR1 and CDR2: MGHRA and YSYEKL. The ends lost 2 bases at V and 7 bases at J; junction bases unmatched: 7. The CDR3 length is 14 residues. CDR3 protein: CASSQSDRGGEQYF. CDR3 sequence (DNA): TGCGCCAGCAGCCAATCAGACAGGGGAGGAGAGCAGTACTTC.

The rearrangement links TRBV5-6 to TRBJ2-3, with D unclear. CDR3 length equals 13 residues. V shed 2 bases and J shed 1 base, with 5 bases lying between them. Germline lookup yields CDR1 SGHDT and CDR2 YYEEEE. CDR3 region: CASSFLGTDTQYF. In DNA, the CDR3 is TGTGCCAGCAGCTTCCTTGGCACAGATACGCAGTATTTT.

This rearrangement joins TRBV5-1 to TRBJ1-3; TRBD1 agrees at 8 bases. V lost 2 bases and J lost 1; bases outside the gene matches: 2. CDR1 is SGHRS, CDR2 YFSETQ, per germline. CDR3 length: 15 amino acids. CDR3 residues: CASSFDRGSGNTIYF. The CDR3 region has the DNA TGCGCCAGCAGCTTTGACAGGGGATCTGGAAACACCATATATTTT.

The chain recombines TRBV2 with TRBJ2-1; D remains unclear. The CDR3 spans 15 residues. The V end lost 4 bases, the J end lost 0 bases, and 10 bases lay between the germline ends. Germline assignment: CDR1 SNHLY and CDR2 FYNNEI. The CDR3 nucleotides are TGTGCCAGCAGTGGCACCCTAGACTCCTACAATGAGCAGTTCTTC. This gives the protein CASSGTLDSYNEQFF.

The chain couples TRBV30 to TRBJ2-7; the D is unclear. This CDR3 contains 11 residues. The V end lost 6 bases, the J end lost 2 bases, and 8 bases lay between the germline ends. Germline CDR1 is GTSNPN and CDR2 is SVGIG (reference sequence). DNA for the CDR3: TGTGCCTGTTCTAGTACCTACGAGCAGTACTTC. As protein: CACSSTYEQYF.